Below are 31 T cell receptor beta chains sequenced from a single sample in a study of OX40 agonist ivuxolimab in advanced cancers. TCRdb's table, derived via immunoSEQ multiplex PCR, lists solely in-frame clones and lacks some. Seen here are roughly 48,000 clones, more than 85% observed once, and the top ten hold roughly a third. Sequencing was performed on CD4+ or CD8+ T cells sorted from blood, taken in a trial of the OX40 agonist ivuxolimab. Receptor source: an adult with an advanced solid tumor such as melanoma, head and neck, liver or kidney cancer.

CDR3 nucleotide sequence: TGTGCCAGCAGCCAAGATGCGGTTAGGACTAGCGGTTACTCCTACGAGCAGTACTTC. This sequence encodes CASSQDAVRTSGYSYEQYF. The chain has TRBV14 and TRBJ2-7; 10 nucleotides agree with TRBD2. V dropped 0 bases and J dropped 0; count of bases not matched to a gene: 11. CDR1 SGHDN and CDR2 FVKESK come from the germline V gene. The CDR3 totals 19 residues.

CDR3 bases: TGTGCCAGCACCAACCTGGCGCAGGGAGTTTATGGCTACACCTTC. Translating gives CASTNLAQGVYGYTF. The V and J genes are TRBV9 and TRBJ1-2, with D possibly TRBD1 on 5 matching bases. Germline CDR1 reads SGDLS; CDR2 reads YYNGEE. This CDR3 has 15 amino acids. Trimming removed 6 bases from V and 5 bases from J, with 20 bases in between.

The chain links TRBV30 to TRBJ2-7; D is ambiguous. The germline CDR1 and CDR2 sequences are GTSNPN and SVGIG (reference sequence). There are 12 residues in the CDR3. The V and J ends lost 3 bases and 3 bases respectively, with 9 bases between them. CDR3 region: CAWSATRYEQYF. The CDR3 region has the DNA TGTGCCTGGAGCGCGACTCGCTACGAGCAGTACTTC.

A word on this clone: Distinct nucleotide sequences in the sample also encode this CDR3. The J gene is TRBJ1-1, the V gene TRBV7-9; tentatively, D is TRBD1 (5 bases). Per the germline V gene, CDR1 is SEHNR and CDR2 is FQNEAQ (reference sequence). This CDR3 is 12 amino acids long. With 5 bases removed from V and 5 bases from J, the gap between germline ends came to 9 bases. CDR3 in amino acids: CASSVGGTEAFF. The CDR3 coding sequence is TGTGCCAGCAGCGTCGGGGGGACTGAAGCTTTCTTT.

The chain uses TRBV7-9 and TRBJ2-5; D may be TRBD2 (5 bases). Judging by the DNA end, TRBJ2-7 fits better; the J call may be wrong. Germline-derived CDR1 and CDR2 are SEHNR and FQNEAQ (reference sequence). The CDR3 extends over 12 amino acids. The CDR3 DNA follows: TGTGCCAGCAGCTTAGCCGGAGGCGAGCAGTACTTC. Amino acid sequence: CASSLAGGEQYF.

This clone was counted once. The chain uses TRBV28 and TRBJ2-1, with D maybe TRBD2 (5 bases). CDR3 length equals 16 residues. Germline assignment: CDR1 MDHEN and CDR2 SYDVKM. V shed 3 bases and J shed 4 bases, with 16 bases lying between them. The CDR3 region is CASSFHGIGLYNEQFF. In DNA, the CDR3 is TGTGCCAGCAGTTTTCACGGTATAGGACTTTACAATGAGCAGTTCTTC.

The chain uses TRBV19 and TRBJ2-7; 12 nucleotides match TRBD2. There are 16 residues in the CDR3. CDR1 LNHDA and CDR2 SQIVND come from the germline V gene (reference sequence). Trimming at V came to 3 bases and at J to 5 bases, leaving 8 bases not matched to a gene. DNA of the CDR3: TGTGCCAGTAGTATGCTAGCGGGGGGGATGGTCGACGAGCAGTACTTC. Translating gives CASSMLAGGMVDEQYF.

The chain joins TRBV11-2 to TRBJ2-7; D is tentatively TRBD1 or TRBD2 (5 bases each). The germline gives CDR1 SGHAT, CDR2 FQNNGV. V lost 2 bases, J lost 4 bases, and 12 bases lay in between. This CDR3 has 14 residues. The CDR3 bases are TGTGCCAGCAGCTTAAACGGGGCGGTTTACGAGCAGTACTTC. It codes for CASSLNGAVYEQYF.

This clone has a single count. V is TRBV6-1 and J is TRBJ2-3; D gene uncertain. The CDR3 consists of 16 residues. Germline V gene sequence: CDR1 MNHNS, CDR2 SASEGT. V was cut by 3 bases and J by 1 base, with 14 bases left in between. CDR3 nucleotide sequence: TGTGCCAGCAGTGATCCCCCTATGGGCGGCACAGATACGCAGTATTTT. Amino acids: CASSDPPMGGTDTQYF.

The chain employs TRBV5-6 and TRBJ1-1, with D possibly matching TRBD1 (6 bases). Germline V gene sequence: CDR1 SGHDT, CDR2 YYEEEE. The CDR3 runs 14 residues. Trimming shortened V by 3 bases and J by 3 bases, and 12 bases separated the two germline ends. CDR3 coding DNA: TGTGCCAGCAGCTGGTGGGCAGGGGACACTGAAGCTTTCTTT. Its protein is CASSWWAGDTEAFF.

V is TRBV27 and J is TRBJ1-1, with a weak D call TRBD1 (6 bases). The CDR3 consists of 14 residues. V lost 7 bases and J lost 4, with 16 bases in between. Germline V gene data show CDR1 as MNHEY and CDR2 as SMNVEV (reference sequence). This CDR3 is CASIERGAGTEAFF. CDR3 nucleotides: TGTGCCAGCATTGAGCGGGGGGCAGGCACTGAAGCTTTCTTT.

The J gene is TRBJ2-3, the V gene TRBV29-1; possibly TRBD2 for D (5 bases). CDR3 length: 15 amino acids. Germline lookup yields CDR1 SQVTM and CDR2 ANQGSEA. With 4 bases removed from V and 1 base from J, the gap between germline ends came to 15 bases. DNA of the CDR3: TGCAGCGTTGTCGGGGAGACCCTTGGCACAGATACGCAGTATTTT. Its translation: CSVVGETLGTDTQYF.

The chain has TRBV11-2 and TRBJ1-2; 7 bases fit TRBD1. The length of the CDR3 is 14 residues. Germline CDR1 and CDR2: SGHAT and FQNNGV. Losses at the gene ends were 4 bases for V and 4 bases for J; bases not matched to a gene: 6. CDR3 protein: CASSSTGNFYGYTF. The CDR3 DNA is TGTGCCAGCAGCTCGACAGGGAATTTCTATGGCTACACCTTC.

V and J are TRBV15 and TRBJ2-2; a weak D match, TRBD2 (7 bases). The CDR3 consists of 15 residues. The V end was cut by 0 bases, the J end by 6 bases, with 11 bases between. Germline CDR1 LNHNV, CDR2 YYDKDF (reference sequence). The CDR3 loop is CATSRDRGAPGELFF. CDR3 nucleotides: TGTGCCACCAGCAGAGATCGGGGGGCCCCCGGGGAGCTGTTTTTT.

This chain links TRBV18 with TRBJ1-5, with D tentatively TRBD1 (5 bases). V dropped 0 bases and J dropped 4 bases, with 16 bases sitting between them. This CDR3 spans 17 amino acids. CDR1 is KGHSH and CDR2 is LQKENI in the germline V gene. DNA of the CDR3: TGTGCCAGCTCACCACCGGGGGGAATCGATTCGAATCAGCCCCAGCATTTT. It is translated as CASSPPGGIDSNQPQHF.

This chain joins TRBV6-1 and TRBJ1-5; D might be TRBD1 (6 bases). Germline loops: CDR1 MNHNS, CDR2 SASEGT. The V gene lost 2 bases and the J gene lost 4 bases, with 12 bases spanning the gap. The CDR3 has 15 amino acids. The CDR3 protein is CASSELDSPNQPQHF. The CDR3 DNA reads as TGTGCCAGCAGTGAATTGGACAGCCCAAATCAGCCCCAGCATTTT.

The chain employs TRBV27 and TRBJ1-2; maybe TRBD1 (6 bases). The V gene's germline CDR1 is MNHEY and CDR2 SMNVEV (reference sequence). The CDR3 spans 14 residues. The V gene lost 6 bases and the J gene lost 12 bases, with 23 bases spanning the gap. CDR3 residues: CASRPGLGGPVHTF. CDR3 nucleotides: TGTGCCAGCAGACCCGGGCTAGGGGGACCTGTACACACCTTC.

The rearrangement links TRBV6-6 to TRBJ1-2; D is possibly TRBD1 (6 bases). The length of the CDR3 is 14 residues. Trimming removed 5 bases from V and 2 bases from J, with 12 bases in between. Germline values: CDR1 MNHNY, CDR2 SVGAGI (reference sequence). CDR3 sequence (DNA): TGTGCCAGCAGTGACACAGGGATCAACTATGGCTACACCTTC. Protein: CASSDTGINYGYTF.

This clone was seen just once. The chain is built from TRBV30 and TRBJ2-7; D uncertain. CDR1 is GTSNPN, CDR2 SVGIG, per germline (reference sequence). V dropped 4 bases and J dropped 1 base, with 11 bases sitting between them. The CDR3 is made up of 13 amino acids. In nucleotides, the CDR3 is TGTGCCTGGAAAGCCGGTCCATCCTACGAGCAGTACTTC. Its protein is CAWKAGPSYEQYF.

J is TRBJ2-7 and V is TRBV2; 10 bases match TRBD2. Germline-derived CDR1 and CDR2 are SNHLY and FYNNEI. Trimming at V came to 6 bases and at J to 3 bases, leaving 5 bases not matched to a gene. The CDR3 contains 14 residues. The CDR3 DNA reads TGTGCCAGCAGGGATAGCGGGGGGTTCTACGAGCAGTACTTC. Translation gives CASRDSGGFYEQYF.

In this sample, this clone turned up once. The gene calls are TRBV5-1 and TRBJ2-1; the D is unclear. The CDR3 length is 13 residues. Germline CDR1 reads SGHRS; CDR2 reads YFSETQ. Deletions cut 3 bases from V and 6 bases from J, with 10 bases between. CDR3 in amino acids: CASSWQVANEQFF. CDR3 coding DNA: TGCGCCAGCAGCTGGCAGGTAGCCAATGAGCAGTTCTTC.

V gene TRBV11-2 combines with J gene TRBJ1-2; D uncertain. Germline CDR1 reads SGHAT; CDR2 reads FQNNGV. V lost 7 bases and J lost 0, with 21 bases in between. The CDR3 extends over 17 amino acids. The CDR3 sequence is CASIPLLRDYTNYGYTF. CDR3 bases: TGTGCCAGCATCCCCCTCCTGCGAGACTATACTAACTATGGCTACACCTTC.

V gene TRBV7-9 combines with J gene TRBJ1-1; TRBD1 aligns across 7 bases. Per the germline V gene, CDR1 is SEHNR and CDR2 is FQNEAQ (reference sequence). The CDR3 has 15 amino acids. V lost 5 bases and J lost 1; bases outside the gene matches: 7. The CDR3 DNA sequence: TGTGCCAGCAGCCCAACCGGGACAGAGAACACTGAAGCTTTCTTT. Its protein is CASSPTGTENTEAFF.

The chain couples TRBV14 to TRBJ1-2; tentatively, D is TRBD1 (5 bases). The CDR3 runs 15 residues. V shed 2 bases and J shed 4 bases, with 14 bases lying between them. Per the germline V gene, CDR1 is SGHDN and CDR2 is FVKESK. The CDR3 sequence: CASSQPQDMSYGYTF. The CDR3 coding sequence is TGTGCCAGCAGCCAACCCCAGGACATGTCCTATGGCTACACCTTC. Filled out from reference TRBV14 and TRBJ1-2, the complete variable domain reads EAGVTQFPSHSVIEKGQTVTLRCDPISGHDNLYWYRRVMGKEIKFLLHFVKESKQDESGMPNNRFLAERTGGTYSTLKVQPAELEDSGVYFCASSQPQDMSYGYTFGSGTRLTVV.

The chain uses TRBV19 and TRBJ1-4; D possibly corresponds to TRBD1 (5 bases). Germline CDR1 LNHDA, CDR2 SQIVND (reference sequence). Trimming cost V 7 bases and J 8 bases, with 14 bases left between them. The CDR3 length is 13 residues. The CDR3 DNA is TGTGCCAGTACCGGCCAGGGTTACGAAAAACTGTTTTTT. This encodes CASTGQGYEKLFF.

The chain couples TRBV27 to TRBJ2-5; the match to TRBD2 covers 11 bases. CDR1 MNHEY and CDR2 SMNVEV come from the germline V gene (reference sequence). The CDR3 consists of 15 residues. The trim removed 5 bases at V and 3 bases at J, leaving 5 bases unmatched. CDR3 sequence: CASSPGTSGKETQYF. The CDR3, as DNA: TGTGCCAGCAGTCCGGGGACTAGCGGTAAAGAGACCCAGTACTTC.

The chain recombines TRBV19 with TRBJ2-3; D ambiguous. In germline, CDR1 is LNHDA, CDR2 SQIVND (reference sequence). V was pared by 5 bases and J by 1 base, with 13 bases between. The CDR3 is made up of 15 amino acids. The CDR3 DNA follows: TGTGCCAGTAGTGTCGGCCGACGGGGCACAGATACGCAGTATTTT. It specifies CASSVGRRGTDTQYF.

The genes are TRBV21-1 and TRBJ2-1; TRBD1, the D gene given by the table, was not confirmed from the DNA. TRBV21-1 is annotated as a pseudogene. This CDR3 comprises 17 residues. The CDR3 sequence is CASSNFEEGARGNEQFF. Here the CDR3 DNA reads TGTGCCAGCAGCAACTTCGAGGAGGGAGCCAGGGGGAATGAGCAGTTCTTC.

The genes are TRBV13 and TRBJ2-1; D gene unclear. V was shortened by 5 bases and J by 0 bases, with 11 bases between the two germline ends. The CDR3 is 15 amino acids. Germline V gives CDR1 PRHDT, CDR2 FYEKMQ (reference sequence). Written as DNA, the CDR3 is TGTGCCAGCAGCCCCCCCAGTAGCTCCTACAATGAGCAGTTCTTC. Translation gives CASSPPSSSYNEQFF.

The gene calls are TRBV6-1 and TRBJ2-3; tentative D call: TRBD2 (6 bases). The germline gives CDR1 MNHNS, CDR2 SASEGT. The CDR3 sequence is 13 residues long. Deletions cut 6 bases from V and 2 bases from J, with 9 bases between. The chain's CDR3 is CASREGNTDTQYF. CDR3 bases: TGTGCCAGCAGGGAGGGAAACACAGATACGCAGTATTTT.

V and J are TRBV19 and TRBJ1-5; maybe TRBD1 (6 bases). The germline CDR1 and CDR2 sequences are LNHDA and SQIVND (reference sequence). The V gene lost 7 bases and the J gene lost 7 bases, with 14 bases spanning the gap. The CDR3 is made up of 13 amino acids. CDR3 bases: TGTGCCAGTACGTATGGGGGGGGCCAGCCCCAGCATTTT. Amino acids: CASTYGGGQPQHF.